Listed here are 31 T cell receptor beta chains from one sample, sequenced in a study of blood T cell repertoires in COVID-19. Profiling relied on immunoSEQ multiplex PCR, and the TCRdb table lists in-frame clones only, not all of them. Of roughly 62,000 clones in the sample, around nine tenths are singletons; the top ten hold over 0.8%. Material: peripheral blood. The receptor set was obtained from a man between 65 and 80 years old with acute or convalescent COVID-19.

This clone is classed as large (0.1 to 1%). The V and J genes are TRBV6-5 and TRBJ2-3; possibly TRBD1 for D (5 bases). V dropped 7 bases and J dropped 7 bases, with 12 bases sitting between them. The CDR3 runs 12 residues. Per germline, CDR1 MNHEY and CDR2 SVGAGI. DNA for the CDR3: TGTGCCAGCACCCAGGGCGGACATACGCAGTATTTT. It yields the protein CASTQGGHTQYF.

This chain joins TRBV7-3 and TRBJ2-3; D perhaps matches TRBD2 (6 bases). The CDR3 length is 15 residues. Germline assignment: CDR1 SGHTA and CDR2 FQGTGA. Trimming stripped 2 bases from V and 0 bases from J, with 9 bases between. The CDR3 region is CASSLLATSTDTQYF. The CDR3 coding sequence is TGTGCCAGCAGCTTACTAGCGACGAGCACAGATACGCAGTATTTT.

V gene TRBV7-9 combines with J gene TRBJ2-3; D is possibly TRBD2 (5 bases). CDR3 size: 17 residues. Trimming cost V 5 bases and J 0 bases, with 18 bases left between them. The germline CDR1 and CDR2 sequences are SEHNR and FQNEAQ (reference sequence). The CDR3: CASSPPGLATSTDTQYF. The CDR3 DNA follows: TGTGCCAGCAGCCCACCGGGGTTAGCGACTAGCACAGATACGCAGTATTTT. The complete variable domain, with remaining parts taken from reference TRBV7-9 and TRBJ2-3, reads DTGVSQNPRHKITKRGQNVTFRCDPISEHNRLYWYRQTLGQGPEFLTYFQNEAQLEKSRLLSDRFSAERPKGSFSTLEIQRTEQGDSAMYLCASSPPGLATSTDTQYFGPGTRLTVL.

This clone was seen only a few times. The chain employs TRBV9 and TRBJ2-2; 11 positions agree with TRBD1. This CDR3 spans 15 amino acids. Trimming at V came to 0 bases and at J to 7 bases, leaving 2 bases not matched to a gene. The germline V gene encodes CDR1 SGDLS and CDR2 YYNGEE. CDR3 sequence (DNA): TGTGCCAGCAGCGTAGAAGGGACAGGGGGCGGGGAGCTGTTTTTT. Translated: CASSVEGTGGGELFF. Using reference TRBV9 and TRBJ2-2 for the parts outside the CDR3, the full variable domain is DSGVTQTPKHLITATGQRVTLRCSPRSGDLSVYWYQQSLDQGLQFLIQYYNGEERAKGNILERFSAQQFPDLHSELNLSSLELGDSALYFCASSVEGTGGGELFFGEGSRLTVL.

The CDR3 region has the DNA TGTGCCAGCAGCCGGGACGGGAGACGCACAGATACGCAGTATTTT. This gives the protein CASSRDGRRTDTQYF. The chain links TRBV6-5 to TRBJ2-3; possible D gene TRBD2, 6 bases. This CDR3 region has 15 residues. Germline V gives CDR1 MNHEY, CDR2 SVGAGI. Trimming shortened V by 6 bases and J by 1 base, and 14 bases separated the two germline ends.

CDR3 nucleotide sequence: TGTGCCAGCGGGGCCCGGGACACCGGTCGGGAGCAGTACTTC. Its protein is CASGARDTGREQYF. The chain joins TRBV28 to TRBJ2-7, with D perhaps TRBD1 (6 bases). CDR1 MDHEN and CDR2 SYDVKM come from the germline V gene. CDR3 length equals 14 residues. Trimming shortened V by 8 bases and J by 7 bases, and 21 bases separated the two germline ends.

The chain uses TRBV6-5 and TRBJ2-3, with 12 nucleotides matching TRBD2. Germline trimming cut 10 bases from V and 3 bases from J; bases unmatched to any gene: 5. Germline CDR1 is MNHEY and CDR2 is SVGAGI. CDR3 length: 14 residues. The CDR3 nucleotides are TGTGCCACCGGACTAGCGGGACGGACAGATACGCAGTATTTT. Translating it yields CATGLAGRTDTQYF.

The chain recombines TRBV18 with TRBJ2-7; D is possibly TRBD2 (6 bases). The CDR3 contains 15 residues. Trimming shortened V by 3 bases and J by 6 bases, and 18 bases separated the two germline ends. CDR1 and CDR2 from the germline V gene are KGHSH and LQKENI. The CDR3 DNA follows: TGTGCCAGCTCACCTTCCACCGGGAGATCGGGCGAGCAGTACTTC. This sequence encodes CASSPSTGRSGEQYF. Full variable domain (missing parts from reference TRBV18 and TRBJ2-7): NAGVMQNPRHLVRRRGQEARLRCSPMKGHSHVYWYRQLPEEGLKFMVYLQKENIIDESGMPKERFSAEFPKEGPSILRIQQVVRGDSAAYFCASSPSTGRSGEQYFGPGTRLTVT.

The J gene is TRBJ2-7, the V gene TRBV7-2, with D possibly TRBD2 on 5 matching bases. V lost 4 bases and J 3 bases, leaving 10 bases between the germline ends. The CDR3 length is 13 residues. Germline loops: CDR1 SGHTA, CDR2 FQGNSA. The CDR3 loop reads CASSSSRGYEQYF. The DNA of the CDR3 is TGTGCCAGCAGCTCCAGTCGGGGCTACGAGCAGTACTTC.

This sequence joins TRBV5-5 and TRBJ2-6; a weak D match, TRBD1 (6 bases). This CDR3 comprises 15 residues. Deletions cut 0 bases from V and 4 bases from J, with 8 bases between. Germline CDR1 is SGHKS and CDR2 is YYEKEE (reference sequence). The CDR3 nucleotides read TGTGCCAGCAGCTTGGAGGGGACAGGGGCCAACGTCCTGACTTTC. Amino acids: CASSLEGTGANVLTF.

This clone appeared a single time. The rearrangement uses TRBV7-8 and TRBJ2-3; 7 bases are shared with TRBD1. The CDR3 runs to 16 residues. CDR1 is SGHVS and CDR2 is FQNEAQ in the germline V gene. V lost 2 bases and J lost 5; bases outside the gene matches: 10. This CDR3 is CASSLRSRGTGDTQYF. CDR3 DNA sequence: TGTGCCAGCAGCTTAAGGTCCAGGGGGACGGGAGATACGCAGTATTTT.

J is TRBJ2-5 and V is TRBV4-2; D possibly corresponds to TRBD2 (6 bases). The V end was cut by 4 bases, the J end by 2 bases, with 14 bases between. The CDR3 totals 15 residues. CDR1 is LGHNA, CDR2 YNFKEQ, per germline. The chain's CDR3 is CASSPALGGQETQYF. In DNA, the CDR3 is TGTGCCAGCAGCCCAGCGTTGGGGGGTCAAGAGACCCAGTACTTC.

The rearrangement uses TRBV9 and TRBJ2-6; D not certain. Germline CDR1 SGDLS, CDR2 YYNGEE. V dropped 6 bases and J dropped 4 bases, with 14 bases sitting between them. The length of the CDR3 is 15 residues. This chain's CDR3 is CASTPMRSGANVLTF. CDR3 DNA: TGTGCCAGCACCCCCATGAGGTCCGGGGCCAACGTCCTGACTTTC.

By share, this clone ranks as medium-sized. The CDR3, as DNA: TGTGCCAGCAGCCCGGTTCGGGGGTGGACCGGGGAGCTGTTTTTT. Translating it yields CASSPVRGWTGELFF. This sequence joins TRBV7-7 and TRBJ2-2, with D possibly being TRBD2 (6 bases). The CDR3 covers 15 residues. CDR1 is SSHAT and CDR2 is FNYEAQ in the germline V gene (reference sequence). V was trimmed by 5 bases and J by 5 bases, leaving 15 bases between them.

The chain combines TRBV5-1 with TRBJ2-7; the D is unclear. Germline V lookup: CDR1 SGHRS, CDR2 YFSETQ. The CDR3 runs 15 residues. Deletions cut 4 bases from V and 2 bases from J, with 16 bases between. CDR3 region: CASSASGPSTYEQYF. The CDR3 DNA reads TGCGCCAGCAGCGCCTCTGGGCCCTCTACCTACGAGCAGTACTTC.

The chain is built from TRBV20-1 and TRBJ2-7; 9 bases fit TRBD1. V gave up 6 bases and J gave up 4 bases; unmatched junction bases: 1. Germline V gives CDR1 DFQATT, CDR2 SNEGSKA (reference sequence). The CDR3 length is 11 residues. The CDR3 DNA reads as TGCAGTGCCGACAGGGGGTACGAGCAGTACTTC. Its protein is CSADRGYEQYF.

In its sample, this clone was seen a few times. This chain joins TRBV2 and TRBJ2-4, with D tentatively TRBD1 (7 bases). Trimming stripped 5 bases from V and 7 bases from J, with 12 bases between. This CDR3 spans 13 amino acids. Germline CDR1 is SNHLY and CDR2 is FYNNEI. The CDR3 DNA sequence: TGTGCCAGCAGTACAGGGGAGGTCAACATTCAGTACTTC. It yields the protein CASSTGEVNIQYF.

This sequence joins TRBV11-2 and TRBJ2-1; TRBD2 matches 7 bases. The CDR3 consists of 16 residues. Trimming cost V 0 bases and J 5 bases; bases outside gene matches: 7. Germline V gene lookup returns CDR1 SGHAT and CDR2 FQNNGV. The CDR3 sequence: CASSLEAGLRHNEQFF. In DNA, the CDR3 is TGTGCCAGCAGCTTAGAAGCGGGGCTTCGACACAATGAGCAGTTCTTC.

The J gene is TRBJ1-2, the V gene TRBV7-2, with D maybe TRBD1 (6 bases). The V end was cut by 3 bases, the J end by 4 bases, with 12 bases between. Germline CDR1 reads SGHTA; CDR2 reads FQGNSA. The CDR3 covers 14 residues. The chain's CDR3 is CASSFDRHFYGYTF. The CDR3 coding sequence is TGTGCCAGCAGCTTCGACAGGCACTTCTATGGCTACACCTTC.

In nucleotides, the CDR3 is TGTGCCGTCAAACTTATGGGACAGGGGAGTGACGAGCAGTACTTC. Residues: CAVKLMGQGSDEQYF. This rearrangement joins TRBV6-5 to TRBJ2-7; 10 bases are shared with TRBD1. CDR1 MNHEY and CDR2 SVGAGI come from the germline V gene. The CDR3 is made up of 15 amino acids. V shed 11 bases and J 5 bases; nucleotides not matched to a gene: 15.

The J gene is TRBJ2-5, the V gene TRBV5-4, with 7 nucleotides matching TRBD1. This CDR3 has 14 amino acids. The V segment lost 4 bases and the J segment 0 bases; nucleotides outside the gene matches: 3. Germline CDR1 SGHNT, CDR2 YYREEE (reference sequence). The CDR3 loop reads CASSTDRNQETQYF. The CDR3 DNA sequence: TGTGCCAGCAGCACGGACAGGAACCAAGAGACCCAGTACTTC.

The rearrangement joins TRBV5-1 to TRBJ2-5; a possible D gene is TRBD2 (5 bases). V lost 2 bases to trimming and J lost 4 bases, with 6 bases between them. The CDR3 runs 12 residues. Germline V CDR1 and CDR2: SGHRS, YFSETQ. This CDR3 reads CASSLEGETQYF. The CDR3 bases are TGCGCCAGCAGCTTAGAGGGAGAGACCCAGTACTTC. Full variable domain (remainder filled in from reference TRBV5-1 and TRBJ2-5): KAGVTQTPRYLIKTRGQQVTLSCSPISGHRSVSWYQQTPGQGLQFLFEYFSETQRNKGNFPGRFSGRQFSNSRSEMNVSTLELGDSALYLCASSLEGETQYFGPGTRLLVL.

V is TRBV5-4 and J is TRBJ1-5; 8 positions agree with TRBD1. Germline loops: CDR1 SGHNT, CDR2 YYREEE (reference sequence). CDR3 length: 17 amino acids. V lost 4 bases to trimming and J lost 1 base; unmatched junction nucleotides: 10. The CDR3 spells CASSGDRIGRSNQPQHF. CDR3 coding DNA: TGTGCCAGCAGCGGGGACAGGATTGGAAGGAGCAATCAGCCCCAGCATTTT.

In its sample, this clone was seen once. The chain links TRBV6-4 to TRBJ1-4; possible D gene TRBD1, 5 bases. This CDR3 comprises 13 residues. Germline loops: CDR1 MRHNA, CDR2 SNTAGT. V was clipped by 2 bases and J by 5 bases, with 6 bases between them. In nucleotides, the CDR3 is TGTGCCAGCAGTGACAGGGGAAATGAAAAACTGTTTTTT. This translates into CASSDRGNEKLFF.

This clone was seen only a few times. V and J are TRBV25-1 and TRBJ1-5, with a weak D call TRBD1 (5 bases). Trimming took off 3 bases at V and 3 bases at J, with 12 bases between the two ends. This CDR3 region has 15 residues. Germline values: CDR1 MGHDK, CDR2 SYGVNS. The CDR3 coding sequence is TGTGCCAGCAGTGAGGGAGGGGAGGTCAATCAGCCCCAGCATTTT. Its protein product is CASSEGGEVNQPQHF. Complete variable domain (other parts from reference TRBV25-1 and TRBJ1-5): EADIYQTPRYLVIGTGKKITLECSQTMGHDKMYWYQQDPGMELHLIHYSYGVNSTEKGDLSSESTVSRIRTEHFPLTLESARPSHTSQYLCASSEGGEVNQPQHFGDGTRLSIL.

This clone was found a few times. V and J are TRBV6-2 or TRBV6-3 and TRBJ2-3; a possible D gene is TRBD1 (6 bases). Deletions cut 4 bases from V and 4 bases from J, with 15 bases between. Per germline, CDR1 MNHEY and CDR2 SVGEGT. The CDR3 sequence is 15 residues long. CDR3 DNA sequence: TGTGCCAGCAGTTCGATCACAGGGTTGCCAGATACGCAGTATTTT. It yields the protein CASSSITGLPDTQYF.

The rearrangement joins TRBV27 to TRBJ1-5; possibly TRBD1 for D (6 bases). Between the trimmed V and J ends, which lost 5 bases and 5 bases, there was a span of 10 bases. The CDR3 sequence is 13 residues long. The germline V gene encodes CDR1 MNHEY and CDR2 SMNVEV (reference sequence). DNA of the CDR3: TGTGCCAGCAGTCCCAACAGGGATCAGCCCCAGCATTTT. It specifies CASSPNRDQPQHF.

The sample holds one count of this clone. The rearrangement uses TRBV6-2 or TRBV6-3 and TRBJ2-1; D ambiguous. V lost 2 bases, J lost 15 bases, and 11 bases lay in between. Germline V gene data show CDR1 as MNHEY and CDR2 as SVGEGT. The CDR3 runs 11 residues. Here the CDR3 reads CASSYGQIRFF. Written as DNA, the CDR3 is TGTGCCAGCAGTTACGGGCAAATACGGTTCTTC.

This clone was detected a few times. The chain uses TRBV3-1 (or the pseudogene TRBV3-2) and TRBJ1-2, with 9 bases fitting TRBD1. The ends lost 0 bases at V and 8 bases at J; junction bases unmatched: 4. The CDR3 extends over 14 amino acids. CDR1 is LGHDT and CDR2 is YNNKEL in the germline V gene (reference sequence). The CDR3 DNA is TGTGCCAGCAGCCAAGAGCGACAGGGGGACGGCTACACCTTC. Protein sequence: CASSQERQGDGYTF.

V usage is TRBV19 and J usage is TRBJ2-7; the D gene is possibly TRBD1 (6 bases). CDR3 length equals 14 residues. Trimming removed 5 bases from V and 5 bases from J, with 16 bases in between. Germline V gives CDR1 LNHDA, CDR2 SQIVND (reference sequence). CDR3 sequence reads: CASSLNRAFDEQYF. Written as DNA, the CDR3 is TGTGCCAGTAGTCTGAACAGGGCTTTCGACGAGCAGTACTTC. The complete variable domain, with remaining parts taken from reference TRBV19 and TRBJ2-7, reads DGGITQSPKYLFRKEGQNVTLSCEQNLNHDAMYWYRQDPGQGLRLIYYSQIVNDFQKGDIAEGYSVSREKKESFPLTVTSAQKNPTAFYLCASSLNRAFDEQYFGPGTRLTVT.

The CDR3 region has the DNA TGTGCCATCGGGACAGGGTTAAACACTGAAGCTTTCTTT. Translating it yields CAIGTGLNTEAFF. The V gene is TRBV10-3, the J gene TRBJ1-1, with 9 positions matching TRBD1. The ends lost 8 bases at V and 2 bases at J; junction bases unmatched: 3. In germline, CDR1 is ENHRY, CDR2 SYGVKD. This CDR3 spans 13 amino acids.